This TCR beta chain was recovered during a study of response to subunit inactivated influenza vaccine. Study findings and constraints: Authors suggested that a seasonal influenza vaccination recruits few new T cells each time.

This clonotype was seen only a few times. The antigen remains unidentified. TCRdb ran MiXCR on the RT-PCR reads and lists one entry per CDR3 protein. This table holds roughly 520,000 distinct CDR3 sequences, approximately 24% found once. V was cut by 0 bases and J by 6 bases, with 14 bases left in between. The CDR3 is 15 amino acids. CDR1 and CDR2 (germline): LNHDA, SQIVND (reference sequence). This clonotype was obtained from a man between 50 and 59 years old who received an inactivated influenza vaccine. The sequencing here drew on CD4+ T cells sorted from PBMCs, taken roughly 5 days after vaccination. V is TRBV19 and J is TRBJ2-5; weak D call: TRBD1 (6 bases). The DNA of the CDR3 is TGTGCCAGTAGTATAGATCCTACAGGGTGGCAGACCCAGTACTTC. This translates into CASSIDPTGWQTQYF.